This T cell receptor beta chain was identified during a study of T cells in Graves' hyperthyroidism and ophthalmopathy. Study-wide background: Before treatment of any kind, peripheral blood was taken at initial diagnosis.

The V end lost 6 bases, the J end lost 0 bases, and 8 bases lay between the germline ends. The CDR3 is 12 amino acids. Germline V lookup: CDR1 SQVTM, CDR2 ANQGSEA. Amplification of TCR beta CDR3 regions was performed using RNA transcripts as template. During a first-round RT-PCR of the TCR CDR3, the HTBI primer set was used. A single record per CDR3 protein comes from TCRdb applying MiXCR to the multiplex PCR reads. The sample has about 680,000 distinct CDR3 sequences, 30% to 40% seen once. The sample holds many counts of this clonotype. The sequence was obtained from a woman in her thirties or forties with Graves' hyperthyroidism. The sequenced sample was blood. The V gene is TRBV29-1, the J gene TRBJ1-1, with D hard to call. The CDR3 DNA follows: TGCAGCGTCCAGGAAATGAACACTGAAGCTTTCTTT. Translation: CSVQEMNTEAFF.